This T cell receptor (beta chain) was profiled in a study of cytomegalovirus exposure and HLA in healthy donors (dated by TCRdb to the late 2010s). Context from the whole study: An earlier analysis of some 500 of the donors reported 276 Gb of sequence data and roughly 100 million unique TCR beta sequences from about 200 million T cells. An early release that covered roughly 600 HLA-typed donors contained around 300 gigabases of sequencing data and 70 million to 100 million unique TCR sequences. Of the 398 genotyped donors, approximately 83% fell in the genetic ancestry cluster associated with self-reported Caucasian donors. The study aimed to test whether cataloging public T cell receptors could reveal signatures of past pathogen exposure. The study profiled the T cell repertoires of under 850 subjects by immunosequencing and related them to cytomegalovirus serostatus. Along with the approximately 650-subject first cohort, a separate validation cohort of over 90 different subjects was used. High-throughput TCR immunosequencing, statistical association of individual TCRs with disease status, and machine learning were combined to predict cytomegalovirus infection status. A later analysis re-examined previously published TCR beta repertoires from more than 550 donors and added high-resolution HLA genotyping to investigate patterns of TCR occurrence. Rather than using new phenotypic data, the later analysis identified candidate immune exposures from TCR beta sequences and from how often those sequences occurred across donors. An earlier analysis of approximately 630 of the donors applied high-throughput TCR beta sequencing to assess whether each TCR beta V gene segment acted as functional or pseudogenic. Donor age, sex, ethnicity and CMV serostatus were collected together with the repertoire data. A later genetic analysis took genome-wide SNP genotypes for about three fifths of the 666 donors and used that subset as a discovery cohort. Every repertoire in the discovery cohort had been generated on one and the same sequencing platform. Class I and class II HLA loci were covered by the typing at four-digit resolution. The number of typed donors differed by locus: about 629-630 for A, B, C, DRB1 and DQB1; 500 to 550 for DQA1; 606 for DPA1; and 450 to 480 for DPB1. Roughly 5 DR-DQ haplotypes were treated as single units for association and clustering because of strong linkage in the cohort. On average, approximately 250,000 unique TCR beta nucleotide sequences were sequenced per donor among a few hundred genotyped donors of the cohort, with about 19% of those sequences being non-productive.

CDR1 and CDR2 are read off the germline V gene as KGHSH and LQKENI. CDR3 length: 14 amino acids, cysteine to phenylalanine. The entry retains the CDR3 DNA only, 42 bases that are in frame from base 1. Points the paper makes about the study in general: A cluster of highly shared sequence variants was judged likely to be a technical artifact of the sequencing pipeline. Roughly 17 rarely observed V segments, including chromosome 9 orphons, were excluded from the earlier analysis of about 610 of the donors because counts were too low. When HLA alleles, especially DR and DQ, strongly co-occurred, TCR associations were difficult to assign to individual alleles. In a later analysis, TCR association rates were found to vary across HLA loci, with the most associated TCRs seen for DRB1 alleles and the fewest for HLA-C alleles. A further reported finding was that TCR beta sequences accurately predicted the HLA-A and HLA-B alleles for most subjects in the first cohort. A later analysis found that HLA-associated TCR beta chains were more clonally expanded and had lower generation probabilities than equally common non-associated chains. Some IMGT-functional V segments, including TRBV6-2 and TRBV6-3, could not be told apart with the 87-base-pair reads, so those segments were excluded. In a later analysis, most CMV-associated TCR beta chains were found to appear HLA-restricted, with HLA associations seemingly driven largely by CMV exposure. Most TCR sequences were seen in very few donors, while some public TCRs were found in many individuals. The cohort was sequenced for TCR beta chains only, and without alpha or paired-chain data the features that could be detected were limited. For the cohort, immune exposure information was limited to CMV serostatus. Specific HLA alleles were associated with 15,000 to 20,000 TCR beta sequences at a false discovery rate of 0.05 in a later analysis. According to the authors, the approach could potentially be generalized to other disease states and immunological phenotypes. In an earlier analysis of several hundred of the donors, most TCR beta V segments were observed in productive rearrangements about 90% or about 30% of the time, broadly matching IMGT annotations. In a later analysis, several top co-occurrence clusters were reported to appear linked to parvovirus B19, influenza, CMV and Epstein-Barr virus. A few of the identified cytomegalovirus-associated TCR beta chains were confirmed in vitro to be specific for cytomegalovirus antigens. In the study, some 160 TCR beta chains were listed as associated with cytomegalovirus. An association between a missense DCLRE1C variant and V-gene and J-gene trimming of TCR beta chains was found in a later genetic analysis and replicated in an independent cohort. The presence/absence analyses assumed that sequencing depth was roughly uniform across donors, and that assumption may not be true. Correlated functional status among segregating V segments might be attributable to linkage disequilibrium, but an unknown experimental factor could not be ruled out. Compared with the approximately 600-donor mean, donors in an Asian-associated ancestry cluster had fewer N-insertions in productive TCRs, according to a later genetic analysis. Because some donors lacked HLA typing at each locus, the association tests relied only on the typed subset. The classifier was reported to diagnose cytomegalovirus status with high specificity and sensitivity in both the original and validation cohorts.

In the case of this clone: Which antigen it targets is not known. One junction end does not reproduce the germline sequence, and a read error may be involved.

Library method: the immunoSEQ multiplex PCR assay. A mixture of 60 forward primers for TCR Vbeta segments and 13 reverse primers for TCR Jbeta segments was used in the multiplex PCR. The CDR3 region of rearranged TCR beta genes was amplified from genomic DNA with a multiplex PCR assay. The amplified TCR beta libraries were sequenced on the Illumina HiSeq System as 87-base-pair reads. Under the source paper's analysis protocol: A later analysis counted about 80 million unique TCR beta chains across the 550 to 800 repertoires, and roughly 10 million of these chains were shared by at least two donors. Raw reads were error-corrected and collapsed into unique sequences by a nearest-neighbor algorithm in which closely related sequences were merged to remove PCR and sequencing errors. Alignment of CDR3 sequences to IMGT reference sequences was used to assign V, D and J gene segments. For a sequence to be retained, at least a six-nucleotide match to both a V gene segment and a J gene segment was required. Rearrangements were classified as productive when the CDR3 lacked stop codons and remained in frame with V and J, and all other rearrangements were classified as non-productive. CDR3 was defined by IMGT convention, running from the second conserved V-encoded cysteine to the conserved J-encoded phenylalanine. Sequences without an unambiguous match to a single V gene segment were excluded from the earlier analysis of about 600 of the donors. In an earlier analysis of around 590 of the donors, a V segment was called functional when productive rearrangements were above 56.7%, and segregating when the standard deviation between donors exceeded 5%. A statistical classification framework was built to diagnose cytomegalovirus status from the catalog of TCR beta chain sequences. V and J gene assignment, in a later analysis, came from comparing TCR nucleotide sequences with IMGT/GENE-DB human TR gene sequences. Using the TCRdist pipeline, a later analysis assigned CDR3 sequences along with most-parsimonious VDJ recombination scenarios. A later analysis defined each TCR beta chain by its CDR3 amino acid sequence plus V-gene family, and excluded reads lacking a unique V-gene family. In a later analysis, around 600 highly shared, low-generation-probability nucleotide sequences were removed to address suspected cross-contamination and a sequencing artifact. In a later analysis, a clonal expansion index for each public chain was calculated from normalized within-repertoire ranks of inferred template counts. A later analysis computed generation probabilities with a VDJ recombination model fitted to out-of-frame rearrangements, and checked the results against IGoR. A later analysis scored TCR-TCR, TCR-HLA and TCR-CMV co-occurrence with hypergeometric tests, applying a repertoire-size bias correction to TCR pairs. False discovery rates were estimated in a later analysis by permuting HLA or CMV assignments 20 times. A later analysis grouped co-occurring TCRs with DBSCAN, adding TCRdist sequence similarity when clustering within HLA-allele-positive subsets. Repertoires with fewer than 30,000 or more than 120,000 public chains, plus five repertoires with anomalous nucleotide sharing, were excluded from co-occurrence clustering. TCRdb took this table from immuneACCESS and kept in-frame rearrangements with V and J called. Such tables lack part of the clones; where checked against another copy, unresolved V genes explain under half of the gap, and the rest is unexplained. V and J calls and clone size are as listed in that table; D and trimming were resolved from the DNA. Here the sample has 200,000 to 250,000 clones; 77% occur a single time. The ten largest clones represent around 2.8% of the sample.

The cohort consisted of hundreds of healthy bone marrow donors. At the time of sampling, every cohort member was nominally healthy, though immune exposures that went unrecorded were likely present. The donor was CMV seropositive and belonged to the group of around 300 seropositive cohort members. A peripheral blood sample was provided by each donor, and peripheral blood mononuclear cells were used for TCR beta sequencing. The Qiagen DNeasy Blood Extraction Kit was used to extract genomic DNA from the blood cell samples. The clonotype was recovered from an older woman in good health and CMV-seropositive. The sequencing input was PBMCs. The chain is encoded by TRBV18 joined to TRBJ1-2; 8 junctional bases match TRBD1. The nucleotides read TGTGCCAGCTCGCCACAACAGGGGGTGAAGGGCTACACCTTC. This yields the protein CASSPQQGVKGYTF. Reference TRBV18 and TRBJ1-2 proteins supply the regions before and after the CDR3; the full variable domain is: NAGVMQNPRHLVRRRGQEARLRCSPMKGHSHVYWYRQLPEEGLKFMVYLQKENIIDESGMPKERFSAEFPKEGPSILRIQQVVRGDSAAYFCASSPQQGVKGYTFGSGTRLTVV.